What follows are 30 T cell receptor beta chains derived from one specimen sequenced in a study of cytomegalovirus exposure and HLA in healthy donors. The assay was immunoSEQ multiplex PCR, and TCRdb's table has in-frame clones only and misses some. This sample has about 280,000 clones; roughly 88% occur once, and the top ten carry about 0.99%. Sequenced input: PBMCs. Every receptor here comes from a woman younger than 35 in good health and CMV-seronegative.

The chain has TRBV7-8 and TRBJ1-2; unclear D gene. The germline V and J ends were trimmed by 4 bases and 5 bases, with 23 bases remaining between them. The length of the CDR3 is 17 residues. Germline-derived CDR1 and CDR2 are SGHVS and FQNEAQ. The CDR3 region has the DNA TGTGCCAGCAGCTCTCAAATGGGCTCCCTAGCGCCTTATGGCTACACCTTC. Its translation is CASSSQMGSLAPYGYTF.

CDR3 protein: CSVDGLKANEQFF. The CDR3 DNA reads as TGCAGCGTTGATGGACTAAAAGCCAATGAGCAGTTCTTC. The chain combines TRBV29-1 with TRBJ2-1; D possibly corresponds to TRBD2 (6 bases). Per the germline V gene, CDR1 is SQVTM and CDR2 is ANQGSEA. Trimming pared 3 bases from V and 6 bases from J, leaving 12 bases between. The CDR3 has 13 residues.

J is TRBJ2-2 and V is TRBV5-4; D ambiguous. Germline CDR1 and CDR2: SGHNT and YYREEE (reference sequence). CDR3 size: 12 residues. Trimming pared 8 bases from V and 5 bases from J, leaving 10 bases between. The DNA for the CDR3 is TGTGCCAGTGTAGAGAGGACCGGGGAGCTGTTTTTT. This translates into CASVERTGELFF.

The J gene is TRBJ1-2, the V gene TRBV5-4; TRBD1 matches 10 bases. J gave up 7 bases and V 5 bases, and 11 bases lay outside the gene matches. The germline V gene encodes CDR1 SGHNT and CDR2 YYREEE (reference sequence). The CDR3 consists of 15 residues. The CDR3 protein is CASRTGTGDLSGYTF. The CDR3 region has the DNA TGTGCCAGCAGGACCGGGACAGGGGACCTCTCTGGCTACACCTTC.

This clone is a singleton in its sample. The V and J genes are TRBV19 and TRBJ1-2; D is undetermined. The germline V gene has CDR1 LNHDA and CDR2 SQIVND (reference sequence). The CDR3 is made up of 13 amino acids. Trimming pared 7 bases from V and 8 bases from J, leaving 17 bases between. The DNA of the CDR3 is TGTGCCAGTACCCCGGACCGCCCGGGGGGCTACACCTTC. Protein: CASTPDRPGGYTF.

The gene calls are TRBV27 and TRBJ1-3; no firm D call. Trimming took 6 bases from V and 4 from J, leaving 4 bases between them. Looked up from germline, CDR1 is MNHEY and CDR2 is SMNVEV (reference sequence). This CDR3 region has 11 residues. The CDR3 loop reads CASSFGNTIYF. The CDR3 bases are TGTGCCAGCAGCTTCGGAAACACCATATATTTT.

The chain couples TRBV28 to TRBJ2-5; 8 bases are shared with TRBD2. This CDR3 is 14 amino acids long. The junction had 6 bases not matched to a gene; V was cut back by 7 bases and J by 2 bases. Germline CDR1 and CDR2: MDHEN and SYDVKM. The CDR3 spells CASTVGGGQETQYF. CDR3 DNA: TGTGCCAGCACCGTGGGCGGGGGGCAAGAGACCCAGTACTTC. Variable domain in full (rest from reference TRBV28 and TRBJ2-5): DVKVTQSSRYLVKRTGEKVFLECVQDMDHENMFWYRQDPGLGLRLIYFSYDVKMKEKGDIPEGYSVSREKKERFSLILESASTNQTSMYLCASTVGGGQETQYFGPGTRLLVL.

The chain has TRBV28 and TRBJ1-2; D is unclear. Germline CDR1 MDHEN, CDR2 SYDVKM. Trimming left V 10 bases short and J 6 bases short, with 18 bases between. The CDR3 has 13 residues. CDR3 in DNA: TGTGCCACCCCGGGTGGGTATGGAAATGGCTACACCTTC. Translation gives CATPGGYGNGYTF.

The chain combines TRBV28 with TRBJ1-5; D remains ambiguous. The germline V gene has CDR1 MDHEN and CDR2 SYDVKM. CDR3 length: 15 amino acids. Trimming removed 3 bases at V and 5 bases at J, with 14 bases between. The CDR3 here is CASSFLISGDQPQHF. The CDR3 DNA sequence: TGTGCCAGCAGTTTTTTAATCTCGGGAGATCAGCCCCAGCATTTT.

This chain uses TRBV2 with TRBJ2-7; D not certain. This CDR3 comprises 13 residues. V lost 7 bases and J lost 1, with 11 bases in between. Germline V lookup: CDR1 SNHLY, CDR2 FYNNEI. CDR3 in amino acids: CASNSLESYEQYF. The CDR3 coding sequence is TGTGCCAGCAATTCGCTAGAGTCCTACGAGCAGTACTTC.

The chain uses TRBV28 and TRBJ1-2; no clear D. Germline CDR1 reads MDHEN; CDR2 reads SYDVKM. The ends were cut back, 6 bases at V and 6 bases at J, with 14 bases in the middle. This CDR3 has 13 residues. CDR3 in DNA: TGTGCCAGCAGCCGCGGAGGGAGCGATGGCTACACCTTC. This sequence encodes CASSRGGSDGYTF.

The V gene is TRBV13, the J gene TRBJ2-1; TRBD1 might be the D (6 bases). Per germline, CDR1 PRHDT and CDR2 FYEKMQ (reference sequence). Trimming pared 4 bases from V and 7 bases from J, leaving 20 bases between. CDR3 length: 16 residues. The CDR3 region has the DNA TGTGCCAGCAGCTCATCCCAGGGGCGCGACGTTAATGAGCAGTTCTTC. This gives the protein CASSSSQGRDVNEQFF.

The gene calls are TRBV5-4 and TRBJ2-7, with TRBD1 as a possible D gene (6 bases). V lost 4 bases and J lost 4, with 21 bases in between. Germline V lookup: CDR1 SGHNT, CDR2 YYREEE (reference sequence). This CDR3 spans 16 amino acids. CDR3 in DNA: TGTGCCAGCAGCCGTAACCCGGGACAAGATAGTTACGAGCAGTACTTC. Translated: CASSRNPGQDSYEQYF.

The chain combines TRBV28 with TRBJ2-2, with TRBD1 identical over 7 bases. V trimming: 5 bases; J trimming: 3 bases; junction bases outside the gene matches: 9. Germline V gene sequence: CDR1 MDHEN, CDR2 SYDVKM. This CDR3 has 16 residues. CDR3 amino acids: CASSRAPGGHTGELFF. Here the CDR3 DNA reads TGTGCCAGCAGTAGGGCCCCAGGGGGTCACACCGGGGAGCTGTTTTTT. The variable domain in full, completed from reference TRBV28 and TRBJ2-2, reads DVKVTQSSRYLVKRTGEKVFLECVQDMDHENMFWYRQDPGLGLRLIYFSYDVKMKEKGDIPEGYSVSREKKERFSLILESASTNQTSMYLCASSRAPGGHTGELFFGEGSRLTVL.

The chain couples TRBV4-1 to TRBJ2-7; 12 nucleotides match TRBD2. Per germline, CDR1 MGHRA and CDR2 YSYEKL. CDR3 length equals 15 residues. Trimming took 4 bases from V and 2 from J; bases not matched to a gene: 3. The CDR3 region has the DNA TGCGCCAGCAGCCCGCTAGCGGGAGGGACCTACGAGCAGTACTTC. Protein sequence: CASSPLAGGTYEQYF.

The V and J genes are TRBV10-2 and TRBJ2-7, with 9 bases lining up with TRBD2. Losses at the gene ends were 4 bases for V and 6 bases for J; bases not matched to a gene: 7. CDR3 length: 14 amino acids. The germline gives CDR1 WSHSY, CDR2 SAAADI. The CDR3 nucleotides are TGCGCCAGCAGTGCTAGCGGGACATCGGTCGAGCAGTACTTC. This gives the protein CASSASGTSVEQYF.

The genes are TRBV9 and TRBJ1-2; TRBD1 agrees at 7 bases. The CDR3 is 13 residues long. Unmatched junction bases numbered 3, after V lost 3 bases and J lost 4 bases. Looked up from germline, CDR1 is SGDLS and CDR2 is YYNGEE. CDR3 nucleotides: TGTGCCAGCAGCGCGGGACAGTTCTATGGCTACACCTTC. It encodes CASSAGQFYGYTF.

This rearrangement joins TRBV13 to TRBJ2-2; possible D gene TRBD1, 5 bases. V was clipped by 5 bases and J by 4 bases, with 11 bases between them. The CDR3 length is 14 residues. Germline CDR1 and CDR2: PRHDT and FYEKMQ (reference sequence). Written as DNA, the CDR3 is TGTGCCAGCAGCCCAAGACAGAGCACCGGGGAGCTGTTTTTT. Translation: CASSPRQSTGELFF. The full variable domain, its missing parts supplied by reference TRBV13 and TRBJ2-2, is AAGVIQSPRHLIKEKRETATLKCYPIPRHDTVYWYQQGPGQDPQFLISFYEKMQSDKGSIPDRFSAQQFSDYHSELNMSSLELGDSALYFCASSPRQSTGELFFGEGSRLTVL.

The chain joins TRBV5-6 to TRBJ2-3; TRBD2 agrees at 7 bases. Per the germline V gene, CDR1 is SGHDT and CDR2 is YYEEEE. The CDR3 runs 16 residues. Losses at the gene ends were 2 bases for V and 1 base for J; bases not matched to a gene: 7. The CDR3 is CASSFFSGQGTDTQYF. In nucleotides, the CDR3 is TGTGCCAGCAGCTTCTTTAGCGGGCAGGGCACAGATACGCAGTATTTT.

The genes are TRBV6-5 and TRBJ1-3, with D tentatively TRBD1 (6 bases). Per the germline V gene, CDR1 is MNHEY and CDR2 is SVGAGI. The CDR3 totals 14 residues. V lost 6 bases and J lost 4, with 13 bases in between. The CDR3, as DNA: TGTGCCAGCAGCTCACAGGGTAACGGAAACACCATATATTTT. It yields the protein CASSSQGNGNTIYF.

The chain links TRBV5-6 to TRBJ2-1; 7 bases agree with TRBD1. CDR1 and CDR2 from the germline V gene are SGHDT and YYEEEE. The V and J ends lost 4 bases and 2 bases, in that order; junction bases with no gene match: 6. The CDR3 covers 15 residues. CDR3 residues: CASSKNRGPYNEQFF. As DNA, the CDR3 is TGTGCCAGCAGCAAAAACAGGGGACCCTACAATGAGCAGTTCTTC.

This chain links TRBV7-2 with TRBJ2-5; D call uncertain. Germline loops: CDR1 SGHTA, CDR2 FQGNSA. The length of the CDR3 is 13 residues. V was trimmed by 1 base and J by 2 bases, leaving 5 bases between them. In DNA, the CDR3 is TGTGCCAGCAGCTTAGTGCAGCAAGAGACCCAGTACTTC. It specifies CASSLVQQETQYF.

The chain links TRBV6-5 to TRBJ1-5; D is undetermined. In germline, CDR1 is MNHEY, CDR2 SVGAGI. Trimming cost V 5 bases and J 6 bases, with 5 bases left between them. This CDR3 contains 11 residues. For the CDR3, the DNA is TGTGCCAGCAGTGAACTTCAGCCCCAGCATTTT. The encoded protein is CASSELQPQHF.

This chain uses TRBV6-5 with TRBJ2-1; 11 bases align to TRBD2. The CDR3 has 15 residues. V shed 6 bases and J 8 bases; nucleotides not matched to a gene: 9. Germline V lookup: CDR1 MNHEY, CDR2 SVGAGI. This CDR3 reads CASSPSGTSGYEQFF. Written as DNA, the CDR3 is TGTGCCAGCAGCCCCTCCGGGACTAGCGGTTATGAGCAGTTCTTC.

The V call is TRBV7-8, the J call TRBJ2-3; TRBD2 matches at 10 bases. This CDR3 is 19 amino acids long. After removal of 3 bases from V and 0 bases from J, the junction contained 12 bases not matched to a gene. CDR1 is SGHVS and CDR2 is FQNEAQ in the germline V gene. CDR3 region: CASSFELAGVGWSTDTQYF. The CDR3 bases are TGTGCCAGCAGCTTTGAGCTAGCGGGAGTGGGATGGAGCACAGATACGCAGTATTTT. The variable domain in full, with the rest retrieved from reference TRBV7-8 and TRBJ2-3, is GAGVSQSPRYKVAKRGQDVALRCDPISGHVSLFWYQQALGQGPEFLTYFQNEAQLDKSGLPSDRFFAERPEGSVSTLKIQRTQQEDSAVYLCASSFELAGVGWSTDTQYFGPGTRLTVL.

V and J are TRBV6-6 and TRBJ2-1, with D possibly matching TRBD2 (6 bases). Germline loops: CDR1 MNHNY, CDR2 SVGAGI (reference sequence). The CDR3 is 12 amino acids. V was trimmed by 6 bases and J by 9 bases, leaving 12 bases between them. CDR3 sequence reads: CASSRLGGEQFF. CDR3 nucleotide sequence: TGTGCCAGCAGCAGACTAGGCGGTGAGCAGTTCTTC.

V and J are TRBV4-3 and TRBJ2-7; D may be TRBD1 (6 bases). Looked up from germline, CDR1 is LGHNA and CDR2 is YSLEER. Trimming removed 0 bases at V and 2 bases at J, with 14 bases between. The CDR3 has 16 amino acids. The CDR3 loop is CASSQDRFRGTYEQYF. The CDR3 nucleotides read TGCGCCAGCAGCCAAGATCGCTTCAGGGGTACCTACGAGCAGTACTTC.

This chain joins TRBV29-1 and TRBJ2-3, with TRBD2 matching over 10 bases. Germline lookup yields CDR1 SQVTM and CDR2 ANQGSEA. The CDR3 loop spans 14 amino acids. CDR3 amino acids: CRVGTSVSTDTQYF. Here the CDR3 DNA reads TGCAGGGTAGGGACTAGCGTTAGCACAGATACGCAGTATTTT.

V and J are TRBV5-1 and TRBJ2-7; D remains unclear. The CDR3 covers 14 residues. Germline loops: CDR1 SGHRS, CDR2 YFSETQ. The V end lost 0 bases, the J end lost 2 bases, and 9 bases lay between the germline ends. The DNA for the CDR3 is TGCGCCAGCAGCTTGGATTCGCGGACCTACGAGCAGTACTTC. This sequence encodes CASSLDSRTYEQYF.

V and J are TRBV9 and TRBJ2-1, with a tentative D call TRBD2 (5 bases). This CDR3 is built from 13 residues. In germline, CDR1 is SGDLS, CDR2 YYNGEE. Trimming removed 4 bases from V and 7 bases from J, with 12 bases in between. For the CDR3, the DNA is TGTGCCAGCAGCCCACCCCCGGGAAATGAGCAGTTCTTC. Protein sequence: CASSPPPGNEQFF.